This TCR beta chain derives from a study of Ad26.COV2.S vaccination and SARS-CoV-2 variants. This table comes from immunoSEQ multiplex PCR, and its TCRdb copy is limited to in-frame clones, with some not included. The table lists 240,000 or so clones, around nine tenths of them singletons, with approximately 11% in the top ten. With 4 bases removed from V and 3 bases from J, the gap between germline ends came to 15 bases. The CDR3 loop spans 15 amino acids. CDR1 is LNHDA and CDR2 is SQIVND in the germline V gene (reference sequence). Findings and limits, study-wide: Spike-specific TCR breadth in vaccine recipients exceeded that seen in placebo recipients. For non-spike TCRs, breadth in vaccine recipients resembled that in placebo recipients.

Of note for this clone: Its cognate antigen is unknown.

The sample's treatment: around 19 received Ad26.COV2.S at low or high dose, single or two shots; roughly five received placebo; per-sample allocation not given. Day 63 following the first vaccine or placebo injection was when the samples were taken. What was given as vaccine was an Ad26 vector encoding Wuhan-strain SARS-CoV-2 spike. The material sequenced was peripheral blood, taken in a trial of Ad26.COV2.S vaccine versus placebo. The gene calls are TRBV19 and TRBJ1-1; D might be TRBD1 (6 bases). The source is a person aged 18-65 years who received the Ad26.COV2.S COVID-19 vaccine or a placebo. DNA for the CDR3: TGTGCCAGTAGTACGACAGGTTATGGGGACACTGAAGCTTTCTTT. Protein product: CASSTTGYGDTEAFF.